One sample yielded the 27 T cell receptor beta chains listed below, sequenced in a study of T cell changes during pregnancy in multiple sclerosis. Repertoires were generated with immunoSEQ multiplex PCR, while TCRdb's copy carries only in-frame clones and drops some. The profile shows 45,000 to 60,000 clones, roughly 89% of them singletons. The sequencing used peripheral blood, collected in the first trimester of pregnancy. The source of these receptors is a female donor with multiple sclerosis, enrolled in a pregnancy study.

This clone was observed once. The V call is TRBV5-6, the J call TRBJ2-3, with D perhaps TRBD1 (5 bases). This CDR3 comprises 17 residues. Per germline, CDR1 SGHDT and CDR2 YYEEEE. Trimming shortened V by 2 bases and J by 2 bases, and 18 bases separated the two germline ends. CDR3 nucleotide sequence: TGTGCCAGCAGCTTTAGGTTCCGGCAGGGTCTCACAGATACGCAGTATTTT. Protein product: CASSFRFRQGLTDTQYF. Full variable domain (rest looked up from reference TRBV5-6 and TRBJ2-3): DAGVTQSPTHLIKTRGQQVTLRCSPKSGHDTVSWYQQALGQGPQFIFQYYEEEERQRGNFPDRFSGHQFPNYSSELNVNALLLGDSALYLCASSFRFRQGLTDTQYFGPGTRLTVL.

The chain is built from TRBV11-3 and TRBJ2-3; 7 positions agree with TRBD1. With 5 bases clipped from V and 6 bases from J, the junction kept 11 bases outside the gene matches. Germline-derived CDR1 and CDR2 are SGHNT and YENEEA. There are 15 residues in the CDR3. The CDR3, as DNA: TGTGCCAGCAGCCCAGGGGGTGGGGCGGATGATACGCAGTATTTT. Its protein product is CASSPGGGADDTQYF.

The gene calls are TRBV6-4 and TRBJ2-7, with D unresolved. Germline CDR1 reads MRHNA; CDR2 reads SNTAGT. This CDR3 has 9 residues. V shed 11 bases and J shed 4 bases, with 6 bases lying between them. The CDR3 DNA follows: TGTGCCTGCCAGTACGAGCAGTACTTC. It encodes CACQYEQYF.

The rearrangement joins TRBV2 to TRBJ1-2, with 9 bases aligning to TRBD1. This CDR3 region has 14 residues. In germline, CDR1 is SNHLY, CDR2 FYNNEI. V was pared by 7 bases and J by 5 bases, with 8 bases of the junction left unmatched. The CDR3 DNA reads TGTGCCAGCACCCTACAGGGGGCGCGTTATGGCTACACCTTC. Amino acids: CASTLQGARYGYTF.

This chain uses TRBV5-4 with TRBJ2-1, with a tentative D call TRBD2 (5 bases). Germline assignment: CDR1 SGHNT and CDR2 YYREEE (reference sequence). V was trimmed by 5 bases and J by 0 bases, leaving 12 bases between them. The length of the CDR3 is 15 residues. The CDR3 bases are TGTGCCAGCAGGGAAACCGGGGACTCCTACAATGAGCAGTTCTTC. Its translation: CASRETGDSYNEQFF.

The chain couples TRBV18 to TRBJ2-7; 7 bases map to TRBD1. The CDR3 is made up of 14 amino acids. V lost 2 bases, J lost 0 bases, and 1 base stayed unmatched. Per germline, CDR1 KGHSH and CDR2 LQKENI. The CDR3 bases are TGTGCCAGCTCACCATCAGGGGGCTCCTACGAGCAGTACTTC. This encodes CASSPSGGSYEQYF.

V is TRBV30 and J is TRBJ2-7; D possibly corresponds to TRBD1 (8 bases). This CDR3 contains 13 residues. The V gene's germline CDR1 is GTSNPN and CDR2 SVGIG (reference sequence). Trimming left V 7 bases short and J 4 bases short, with 17 bases between. The CDR3 spells CAFTGGQAYEQYF. The CDR3 coding sequence is TGTGCCTTCACGGGGGGACAGGCTTACGAGCAGTACTTC.

V usage is TRBV5-6 and J usage is TRBJ2-7, with unresolved D. This CDR3 contains 17 residues. CDR1 and CDR2 (germline): SGHDT, YYEEEE. V was pared by 2 bases and J by 2 bases, with 20 bases between. The CDR3 protein is CASSFKLFSSPPYEQYF. In nucleotides, the CDR3 is TGTGCCAGCAGCTTTAAACTCTTCTCCTCACCGCCCTACGAGCAGTACTTC. Using reference TRBV5-6 and TRBJ2-7 for the parts outside the CDR3, the full variable domain is DAGVTQSPTHLIKTRGQQVTLRCSPKSGHDTVSWYQQALGQGPQFIFQYYEEEERQRGNFPDRFSGHQFPNYSSELNVNALLLGDSALYLCASSFKLFSSPPYEQYFGPGTRLTVT.

The chain carries TRBV5-1 and TRBJ2-7, with D maybe TRBD2 (5 bases). The CDR3 spans 12 residues. V was pared by 5 bases and J by 8 bases, with 14 bases between. Germline V CDR1 and CDR2: SGHRS, YFSETQ. CDR3 DNA sequence: TGCGCCAGCAGGGGAGAGAGTTTCCAGCAGTACTTC. It is translated as CASRGESFQQYF.

The J gene is TRBJ1-1, the V gene TRBV19; 10 nucleotides line up with TRBD1. V lost 5 bases, J lost 6 bases, and 3 bases stayed unmatched. This CDR3 comprises 13 residues. Per the germline V gene, CDR1 is LNHDA and CDR2 is SQIVND (reference sequence). The CDR3 coding sequence is TGTGCCAGTAGTGTCGGACAGGGGGCTGAAGCTTTCTTT. Encoded protein: CASSVGQGAEAFF.

This clone was seen only once. This chain connects TRBV19 to TRBJ2-7, with a tentative D call TRBD2 (7 bases). CDR1 is LNHDA and CDR2 is SQIVND in the germline V gene (reference sequence). V lost 1 base and J lost 3, with 10 bases in between. CDR3 length: 14 amino acids. The CDR3 DNA follows: TGTGCCAGTAGTATAGTGGGAGGGGGCTACGAGCAGTACTTC. This translates into CASSIVGGGYEQYF.

The chain recombines TRBV11-1 with TRBJ2-5; 8 nucleotides match TRBD2. Trimming cost V 6 bases and J 5 bases; bases outside gene matches: 17. This CDR3 is built from 17 residues. Per the germline V gene, CDR1 is SGHAT and CDR2 is FQDESV (reference sequence). CDR3 DNA: TGTGCCAGCAGTCCCTGGAGAACGGGGGGGCTGGGGGAGACCCAGTACTTC. This translates into CASSPWRTGGLGETQYF.

The genes are TRBV5-1 and TRBJ1-4, with unresolved D. The CDR3 contains 13 residues. V lost 7 bases and J 5 bases, leaving 12 bases between the germline ends. Germline V gene lookup returns CDR1 SGHRS and CDR2 YFSETQ. This chain's CDR3 is CASRPGRNEKLFF. DNA of the CDR3: TGCGCCAGCCGTCCTGGTAGAAATGAAAAACTGTTTTTT.

DNA of the CDR3: TGTGCCAGCAGCCAAGGGAGCTTGGGGGGGGGCTTGGGCAATGAGCAGTTCTTC. Encoded protein: CASSQGSLGGGLGNEQFF. The V gene is TRBV4-2, the J gene TRBJ2-1; a weak D match, TRBD2 (7 bases). V was cut by 1 base and J by 6 bases, with 22 bases left in between. The CDR3 is 18 amino acids. Germline CDR1 is LGHNA and CDR2 is YNFKEQ.

This chain uses TRBV7-9 with TRBJ2-5; 11 bases are a match to TRBD2. CDR1 and CDR2 (germline): SEHNR, FQNEAQ (reference sequence). V was pared by 7 bases and J by 5 bases, with 15 bases of the junction left unmatched. The CDR3 spans 17 residues. CDR3 protein: CASTTHGIAGGPETQYF. CDR3 DNA sequence: TGTGCCAGCACCACTCATGGGATAGCGGGGGGGCCGGAGACCCAGTACTTC. Based on the CDR3 plus reference TRBV7-9 and TRBJ2-5, the full variable domain is DTGVSQNPRHKITKRGQNVTFRCDPISEHNRLYWYRQTLGQGPEFLTYFQNEAQLEKSRLLSDRFSAERPKGSFSTLEIQRTEQGDSAMYLCASTTHGIAGGPETQYFGPGTRLLVL.

The rearrangement uses TRBV7-9 and TRBJ1-1; TRBD1 agrees at 7 bases. This CDR3 has 13 amino acids. V trimming: 7 bases; J trimming: 5 bases; junction bases outside the gene matches: 7. Looked up from germline, CDR1 is SEHNR and CDR2 is FQNEAQ (reference sequence). The CDR3 DNA reads as TGTGCCAGCACCCACAGGGGCAGGACTGAAGCTTTCTTT. The encoded protein is CASTHRGRTEAFF.

The chain uses TRBV21-1 and TRBJ1-6; TRBD1, the table's D call, lacks a check against the DNA. TRBV21-1 is deemed a pseudogene. The CDR3 runs 17 residues. This CDR3 is CASSKRIDYRAGSPLHF. CDR3 DNA sequence: TGTGCCAGCAGCAAAAGAATCGACTACAGGGCTGGTTCACCCCTCCACTTT.

This chain uses TRBV15 with TRBJ2-5; TRBD2 matches 8 bases. Germline lookup yields CDR1 LNHNV and CDR2 YYDKDF (reference sequence). This CDR3 region has 14 residues. The V segment lost 5 bases and the J segment 3 bases; nucleotides outside the gene matches: 5. The CDR3 sequence: CATSPGGEEETQYF. The CDR3 DNA is TGTGCCACCAGCCCGGGGGGGGAAGAAGAGACCCAGTACTTC. The full variable domain, its missing parts supplied by reference TRBV15 and TRBJ2-5, is DAMVIQNPRYQVTQFGKPVTLSCSQTLNHNVMYWYQQKSSQAPKLLFHYYDKDFNNEADTPDNFQSRRPNTSFCFLDIRSPGLGDTAMYLCATSPGGEEETQYFGPGTRLLVL.

The rearrangement uses TRBV6-5 and TRBJ1-5; 7 bases are a match to TRBD1. Trimming removed 6 bases from V and 4 bases from J; junction bases left unmatched: 6. Germline V gene sequence: CDR1 MNHEY, CDR2 SVGAGI. CDR3 size: 14 residues. CDR3 region: CASRDTGANQPQHF. CDR3 DNA sequence: TGTGCCAGCAGGGATACAGGGGCAAATCAGCCCCAGCATTTT.

This clone was found a few times. The V call is TRBV7-8, the J call TRBJ1-5, with TRBD1 identical over 7 bases. CDR3 length: 19 residues. Germline CDR1 is SGHVS and CDR2 is FQNEAQ. V shed 2 bases, J shed 1 base, and the junction held 14 bases outside the gene matches. The CDR3 region is CASSLFGGPQGYSNQPQHF. The CDR3 nucleotides are TGTGCCAGCAGCTTATTCGGAGGGCCACAGGGGTACAGCAATCAGCCCCAGCATTTT.

The sample holds one count of this clone. The CDR3 coding sequence is TGTGCCTGGAGTGTAGGCGGCCCCTACGAGCAGTACTTC. It encodes CAWSVGGPYEQYF. The rearrangement joins TRBV30 to TRBJ2-7; no clear D gene. The V end was cut by 0 bases, the J end by 2 bases, with 8 bases between. From germline, CDR1 is GTSNPN and CDR2 SVGIG (reference sequence). CDR3 size: 13 residues. Full variable domain (missing parts from reference TRBV30 and TRBJ2-7): SQTIHQWPATLVQPVGSPLSLECTVEGTSNPNLYWYRQAAGRGLQLLFYSVGIGQISSEVPQNLSASRPQDRQFILSSKKLLLSDSGFYLCAWSVGGPYEQYFGPGTRLTVT.

The chain joins TRBV5-6 to TRBJ2-3; 8 nucleotides agree with TRBD1. CDR1 and CDR2 from the germline V gene are SGHDT and YYEEEE. Trimming cost V 3 bases and J 0 bases; bases outside gene matches: 0. This CDR3 is built from 14 residues. CDR3 nucleotides: TGTGCCAGCAGCTGGGACAGGAGCACAGATACGCAGTATTTT. Amino acid sequence: CASSWDRSTDTQYF.

The V call is TRBV9, the J call TRBJ2-7; 7 bases are a match to TRBD1. The trim removed 3 bases at V and 4 bases at J, leaving 1 base unmatched. Germline V gene lookup returns CDR1 SGDLS and CDR2 YYNGEE. CDR3 length equals 12 residues. The CDR3 DNA is TGTGCCAGCAGCGGACAGGGTTACGAGCAGTACTTC. It specifies CASSGQGYEQYF.

This sequence joins TRBV9 and TRBJ1-4; D not certain. The CDR3 has 13 residues. Germline CDR1 and CDR2: SGDLS and YYNGEE. Trimming removed 3 bases from V and 13 bases from J, with 16 bases in between. The CDR3 DNA reads as TGTGCCAGCAGCGCCTCCGGGTCGACTCGACTGTTTTTT. As protein: CASSASGSTRLFF. Full variable domain (rest looked up from reference TRBV9 and TRBJ1-4): DSGVTQTPKHLITATGQRVTLRCSPRSGDLSVYWYQQSLDQGLQFLIQYYNGEERAKGNILERFSAQQFPDLHSELNLSSLELGDSALYFCASSASGSTRLFFGSGTQLSVL.

V usage is TRBV5-5 and J usage is TRBJ1-1; 8 bases are a match to TRBD1. The CDR3 totals 15 residues. With 4 bases clipped from V and 1 base from J, the junction kept 6 bases outside the gene matches. Germline V gene data show CDR1 as SGHKS and CDR2 as YYEKEE (reference sequence). CDR3 region: CASSQGAVANTEAFF. The CDR3 DNA is TGTGCCAGCAGCCAGGGGGCGGTTGCGAACACTGAAGCTTTCTTT.

This sequence joins TRBV7-8 and TRBJ1-1; D possibly corresponds to TRBD1 (5 bases). V shed 1 base and J shed 7 bases, with 19 bases lying between them. This CDR3 spans 16 amino acids. The germline V gene encodes CDR1 SGHVS and CDR2 FQNEAQ. The CDR3 DNA reads as TGTGCCAGCAGCTTAGAGTTCGGGTACGGGGGGGTTGAAGCTTTCTTT. Its translation is CASSLEFGYGGVEAFF.

This sequence joins TRBV19 and TRBJ1-2; the D is unclear. Germline assignment: CDR1 LNHDA and CDR2 SQIVND (reference sequence). V was trimmed by 3 bases and J by 3 bases, leaving 17 bases between them. The CDR3 runs 16 residues. CDR3 protein: CASSIRRRSPYYGYTF. CDR3 sequence (DNA): TGTGCCAGTAGTATCAGAAGAAGATCCCCTTACTATGGCTACACCTTC.